This T cell receptor (beta chain) was sequenced for a study of cytomegalovirus exposure and HLA in healthy donors. This clone was detected a few times. Its antigen is undetermined. The repertoire was sequenced with immunoSEQ multiplex PCR; TCRdb's copy has only in-frame clones and lacks some. The sample has about 130,000 clones; approximately 92% are singletons. CDR3 size: 15 residues. In germline, CDR1 is SGHRS, CDR2 YFSETQ. V shed 6 bases and J 4 bases; nucleotides not matched to a gene: 11. Findings of the study overall: Specificity for CMV antigens was confirmed in vitro for three of the CMV-associated chains. Rare TCR sequences predominated, though certain public TCRs were found in many donors.

The sequence was collected from a woman aged 18-29 years in good health and CMV-seronegative. Sequenced sample: PBMCs. This chain connects TRBV5-1 to TRBJ2-5, with TRBD1 matching 8 bases. The CDR3 DNA sequence: TGCGCCAGCAACTCAGACAGGGGAATATCAGAGACCCAGTACTTC. Translating it yields CASNSDRGISETQYF. Full variable domain (missing parts from reference TRBV5-1 and TRBJ2-5): KAGVTQTPRYLIKTRGQQVTLSCSPISGHRSVSWYQQTPGQGLQFLFEYFSETQRNKGNFPGRFSGRQFSNSRSEMNVSTLELGDSALYLCASNSDRGISETQYFGPGTRLLVL.